The rows below give T cell receptor beta chains drawn from one sample of a study of blood T cell repertoires in COVID-19. Assay used: immunoSEQ multiplex PCR; TCRdb lists only in-frame clones, some missing. In the table there are about 97,000 clones, about 90% of which are singletons. The sample comprised peripheral blood. The receptors stem from a man between 18 and 29 years old with acute or convalescent COVID-19. Each CDR3 is given with its conserved first and last residue. The D gene is left open where the match is weak. Rows may omit the clone size; those that give it use once, few, many or a size class.

d_gene: TRBD2
j_gene: TRBJ2-3
v_gene: TRBV4-1
abundance: NA
CDR3nt: TGCGCCAGCAGCCAAGAGACTAGCGGGGGGCCTAGCACAGATACGCAGTATTTT
CDR3aa: CASSQETSGGPSTDTQYF

d_gene: NA
j_gene: TRBJ2-6
v_gene: TRBV2
abundance: NA
CDR3nt: TGTGCCAGCAGGGGAAGGACATCTGGGGCCAACGTCCTGACTTTC
CDR3aa: CASRGRTSGANVLTF

d_gene: NA
j_gene: TRBJ1-2
v_gene: TRBV24-1
abundance: NA
CDR3nt: TGTGCCACCAGTGAGTCAGGACTTCGGAACTATGGCTACACCTTC
CDR3aa: CATSESGLRNYGYTF

d_gene: NA
j_gene: TRBJ2-7
v_gene: TRBV2
abundance: NA
CDR3nt: TGTGCCAGCAGTGATAAGGGGGCGGGAGAGCAGTACTTC
CDR3aa: CASSDKGAGEQYF

d_gene: TRBD1
j_gene: TRBJ1-3
v_gene: TRBV10-1
abundance: once
CDR3nt: TGCGCCAGCAGCACCGGATGGACAGGTCTCTCTGGAAACACCATATATTTT
CDR3aa: CASSTGWTGLSGNTIYF

d_gene: TRBD1
j_gene: TRBJ1-2
v_gene: TRBV10-2
abundance: NA
CDR3nt: TGCGCCAGCAGTGAGTGGGGACAGAAAAACTATGGCTACACCTTC
CDR3aa: CASSEWGQKNYGYTF

d_gene: NA
j_gene: TRBJ1-4
v_gene: TRBV3-1/TRBV3-2
abundance: NA
CDR3nt: TGTGCCAGCAGCCAAGATGTCGTCGAAAAACTGTTTTTT
CDR3aa: CASSQDVVEKLFF

d_gene: TRBD1
j_gene: TRBJ2-3
v_gene: TRBV9
abundance: NA
CDR3nt: TGTGCCAGCAGCCGGGGGGACAGGGGGCATGCAGATACGCAGTATTTT
CDR3aa: CASSRGDRGHADTQYF

d_gene: NA
j_gene: TRBJ1-5
v_gene: TRBV6-6
abundance: NA
CDR3nt: TGTGCCAGCAGCCCCGACTCGTATAGCAATCAGCCCCAGCATTTT
CDR3aa: CASSPDSYSNQPQHF

d_gene: NA
j_gene: TRBJ1-2
v_gene: TRBV6-6
abundance: NA
CDR3nt: TGTGCCAGCAGTTATGAGGGGGAGAACTATGGCTACACCTTC
CDR3aa: CASSYEGENYGYTF

d_gene: TRBD1
j_gene: TRBJ1-1
v_gene: TRBV10-3
abundance: NA
CDR3nt: TGTGCCATCAGACCTGGGACAGGGGGGGCGAACACTGAAGCTTTCTTT
CDR3aa: CAIRPGTGGANTEAFF

d_gene: TRBD1
j_gene: TRBJ2-7
v_gene: TRBV6-5
abundance: NA
CDR3nt: TGTGCCAGCAGTTACAGCGGGACAGGGGGCTTTGAGCAGTACTTC
CDR3aa: CASSYSGTGGFEQYF

d_gene: NA
j_gene: TRBJ1-1
v_gene: TRBV2
abundance: NA
CDR3nt: TGTGCCAGCAGTGAGGGGCGGGAGAACACTGAAGCTTTCTTT
CDR3aa: CASSEGRENTEAFF

d_gene: TRBD2
j_gene: TRBJ2-2
v_gene: TRBV11-2
abundance: NA
CDR3nt: TGTGCCAGCAGCTTAGCGGGACTAGAAAACACCGGGGAGCTGTTTTTT
CDR3aa: CASSLAGLENTGELFF

d_gene: NA
j_gene: TRBJ1-5
v_gene: TRBV2
abundance: NA
CDR3nt: TGTGCCAGCAGTGGGACTTCAACTTATCAGCCCCAGCATTTT
CDR3aa: CASSGTSTYQPQHF

d_gene: TRBD2
j_gene: TRBJ2-1
v_gene: TRBV10-2
abundance: NA
CDR3nt: TGCGCCAGCAGATCGGGCGGAGCGGGAGGGTACAATGAGCAGTTCTTC
CDR3aa: CASRSGGAGGYNEQFF

d_gene: TRBD1
j_gene: TRBJ1-1
v_gene: TRBV19
abundance: NA
CDR3nt: TGTGCCAGTAGTATAGGGCCAGGGGGGACCGAAGCTTTCTTT
CDR3aa: CASSIGPGGTEAFF

d_gene: NA
j_gene: TRBJ1-2
v_gene: TRBV19
abundance: NA
CDR3nt: TGTGCCAGTACCCCCGGACAGAACTATGGCTACACCTTC
CDR3aa: CASTPGQNYGYTF

d_gene: TRBD2
j_gene: TRBJ2-5
v_gene: TRBV29-1
abundance: NA
CDR3nt: TGCAGCGTTGAAGGACCGGGGGGGACCCAGTACTTC
CDR3aa: CSVEGPGGTQYF

d_gene: TRBD1
j_gene: TRBJ1-5
v_gene: TRBV18
abundance: NA
CDR3nt: TGTGCCAGCTCACCACAGGGACAGGGGGCGAAACAGCCCCAGCATTTT
CDR3aa: CASSPQGQGAKQPQHF

d_gene: TRBD1
j_gene: TRBJ1-5
v_gene: TRBV19
abundance: NA
CDR3nt: TGTGCCAGTAGTATAGCGGACAGGGACAATCAGCCCCAGCATTTT
CDR3aa: CASSIADRDNQPQHF

d_gene: TRBD2
j_gene: TRBJ2-7
v_gene: TRBV5-1
abundance: NA
CDR3nt: TGCGCCAGCAGCTTGGTAACGGGGACTATCTACGAGCAGTACTTC
CDR3aa: CASSLVTGTIYEQYF

d_gene: TRBD1
j_gene: TRBJ1-3
v_gene: TRBV5-1
abundance: NA
CDR3nt: TGCGCCAGCAAGGAACGACCGACAGGGAATGGAAACACCATATATTTT
CDR3aa: CASKERPTGNGNTIYF